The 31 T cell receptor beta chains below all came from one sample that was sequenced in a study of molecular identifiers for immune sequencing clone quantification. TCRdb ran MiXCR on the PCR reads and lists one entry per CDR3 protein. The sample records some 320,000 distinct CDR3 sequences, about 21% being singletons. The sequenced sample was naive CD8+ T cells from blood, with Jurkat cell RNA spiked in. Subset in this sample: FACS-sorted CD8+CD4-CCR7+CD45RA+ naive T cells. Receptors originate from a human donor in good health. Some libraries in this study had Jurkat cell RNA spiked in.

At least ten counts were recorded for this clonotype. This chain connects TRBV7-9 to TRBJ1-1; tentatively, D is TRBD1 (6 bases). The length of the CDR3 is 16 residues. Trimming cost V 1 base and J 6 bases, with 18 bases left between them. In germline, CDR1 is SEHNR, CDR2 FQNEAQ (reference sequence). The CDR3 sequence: CASSLGQGILGAEAFF. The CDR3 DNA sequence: TGTGCCAGCAGCTTAGGGCAGGGGATTTTGGGCGCTGAAGCTTTCTTT.

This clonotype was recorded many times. CDR3 coding DNA: TGCAGTGCTCCAAGGGACAGGGATCGGGCGGAGACCCAGTACTTC. Encoded protein: CSAPRDRDRAETQYF. This chain joins TRBV20-1 and TRBJ2-5; TRBD1 aligns across 9 bases. The CDR3 totals 15 residues. CDR1 and CDR2 (germline): DFQATT, SNEGSKA (reference sequence). Trimming took 5 bases from V and 5 from J; bases not matched to a gene: 12.

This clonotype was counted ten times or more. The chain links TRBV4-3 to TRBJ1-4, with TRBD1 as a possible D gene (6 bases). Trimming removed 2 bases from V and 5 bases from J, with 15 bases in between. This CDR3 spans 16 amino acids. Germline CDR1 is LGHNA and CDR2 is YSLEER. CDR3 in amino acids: CASSQNQGNTNEKLFF. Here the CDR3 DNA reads TGCGCCAGCAGCCAAAATCAGGGGAACACAAATGAAAAACTGTTTTTT.

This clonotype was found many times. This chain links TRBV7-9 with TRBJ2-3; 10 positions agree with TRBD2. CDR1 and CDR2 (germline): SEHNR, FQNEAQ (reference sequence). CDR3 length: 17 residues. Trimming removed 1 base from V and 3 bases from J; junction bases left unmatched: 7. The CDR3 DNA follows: TGTGCCAGCAGCTTAGGTACTAGCGGGACACTAACAGATACGCAGTATTTT. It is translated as CASSLGTSGTLTDTQYF.

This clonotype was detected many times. The CDR3 bases are TGCAGTGCTAGAGAATCGGGGGGGCGAGGCACAGATACGCAGTATTTT. Its protein is CSARESGGRGTDTQYF. V usage is TRBV20-1 and J usage is TRBJ2-3, with TRBD2 matching over 8 bases. The CDR3 runs 16 residues. CDR1 and CDR2 from the germline V gene are DFQATT and SNEGSKA (reference sequence). Unmatched junction bases numbered 6, after V lost 0 bases and J lost 1 base.

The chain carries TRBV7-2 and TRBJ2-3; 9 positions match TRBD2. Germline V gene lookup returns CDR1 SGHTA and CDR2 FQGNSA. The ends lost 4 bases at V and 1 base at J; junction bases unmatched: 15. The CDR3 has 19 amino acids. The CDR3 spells CASSSNPLAGKWGTDTQYF. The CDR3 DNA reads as TGTGCCAGCAGCTCAAATCCTCTAGCGGGGAAGTGGGGCACAGATACGCAGTATTTT.

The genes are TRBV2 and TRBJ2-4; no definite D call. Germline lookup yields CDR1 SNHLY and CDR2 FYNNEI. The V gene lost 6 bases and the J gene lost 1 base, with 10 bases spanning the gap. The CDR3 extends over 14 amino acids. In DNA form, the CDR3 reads TGTGCCAGCAGCGCCGAGCCCGCCAAAAACATTCAGTACTTC. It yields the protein CASSAEPAKNIQYF.

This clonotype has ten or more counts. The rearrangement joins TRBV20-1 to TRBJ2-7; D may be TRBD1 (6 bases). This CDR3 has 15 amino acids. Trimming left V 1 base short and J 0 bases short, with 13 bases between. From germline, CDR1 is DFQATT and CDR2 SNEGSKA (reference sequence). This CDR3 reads CSARASGTSSYEQYF. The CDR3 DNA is TGCAGTGCTAGAGCTTCCGGGACAAGCTCCTACGAGCAGTACTTC.

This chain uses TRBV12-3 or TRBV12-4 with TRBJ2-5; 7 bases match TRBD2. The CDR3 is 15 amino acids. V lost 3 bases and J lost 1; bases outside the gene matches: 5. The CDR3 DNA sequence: TGTGCCAGCAGTTTCAGCGGGACCCTCCAAGAGACCCAGTACTTC. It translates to CASSFSGTLQETQYF.

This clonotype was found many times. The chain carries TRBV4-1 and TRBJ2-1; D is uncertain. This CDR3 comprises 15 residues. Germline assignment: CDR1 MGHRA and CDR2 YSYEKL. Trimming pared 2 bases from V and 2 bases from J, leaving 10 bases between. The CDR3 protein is CASSQTTDPYNEQFF. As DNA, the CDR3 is TGCGCCAGCAGCCAAACTACCGACCCCTACAATGAGCAGTTCTTC.

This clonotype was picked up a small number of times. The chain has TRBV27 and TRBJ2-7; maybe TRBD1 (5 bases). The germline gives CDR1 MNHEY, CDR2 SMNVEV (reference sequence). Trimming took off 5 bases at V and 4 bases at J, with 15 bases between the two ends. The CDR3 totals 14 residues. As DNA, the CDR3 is TGTGCCAGCAGTGAAACTCAGGGTTTGTACGAGCAGTACTTC. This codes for CASSETQGLYEQYF.

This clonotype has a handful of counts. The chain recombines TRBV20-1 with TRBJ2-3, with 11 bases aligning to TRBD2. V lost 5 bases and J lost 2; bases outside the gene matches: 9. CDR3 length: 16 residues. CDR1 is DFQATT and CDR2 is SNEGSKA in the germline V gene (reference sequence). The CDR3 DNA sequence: TGCAGTGCTCGCCCCACGACTAGCGGGGACACAGATACGCAGTATTTT. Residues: CSARPTTSGDTDTQYF.

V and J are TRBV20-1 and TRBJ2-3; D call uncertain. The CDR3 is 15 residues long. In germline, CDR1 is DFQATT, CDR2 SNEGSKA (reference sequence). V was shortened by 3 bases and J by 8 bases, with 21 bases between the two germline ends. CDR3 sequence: CSASSAEGPPVTQYF. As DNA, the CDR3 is TGCAGTGCTAGTTCAGCAGAAGGTCCCCCAGTTACGCAGTATTTT.

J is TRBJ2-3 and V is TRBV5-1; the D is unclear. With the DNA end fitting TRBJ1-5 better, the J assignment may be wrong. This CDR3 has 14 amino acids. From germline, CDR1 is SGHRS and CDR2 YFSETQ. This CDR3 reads CASSSAGGTDTQHF. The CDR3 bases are TGCGCCAGCAGCTCAGCGGGAGGAACAGATACGCAGCATTTT.

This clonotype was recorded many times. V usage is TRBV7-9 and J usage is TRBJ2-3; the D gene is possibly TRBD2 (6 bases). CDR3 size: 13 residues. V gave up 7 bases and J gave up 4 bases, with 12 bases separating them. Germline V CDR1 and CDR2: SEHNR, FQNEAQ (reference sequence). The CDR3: CASTPTRSDTQYF. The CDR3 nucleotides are TGTGCCAGCACCCCGACTAGGTCAGATACGCAGTATTTT.

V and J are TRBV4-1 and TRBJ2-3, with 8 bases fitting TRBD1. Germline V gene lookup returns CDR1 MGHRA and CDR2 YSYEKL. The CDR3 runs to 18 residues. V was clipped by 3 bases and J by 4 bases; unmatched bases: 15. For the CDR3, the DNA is TGCGCCAGCAGCCATCTGAAACTTCGCAGGGGGCAAGCAGATACGCAGTATTTT. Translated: CASSHLKLRRGQADTQYF.

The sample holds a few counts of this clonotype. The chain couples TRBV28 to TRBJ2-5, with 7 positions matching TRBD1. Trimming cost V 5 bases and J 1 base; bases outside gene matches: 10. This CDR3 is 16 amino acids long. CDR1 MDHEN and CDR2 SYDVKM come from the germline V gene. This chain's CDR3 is CASSRYLGTVQETQYF. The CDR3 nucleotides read TGTGCCAGCAGTCGATACCTTGGGACAGTCCAAGAGACCCAGTACTTC.

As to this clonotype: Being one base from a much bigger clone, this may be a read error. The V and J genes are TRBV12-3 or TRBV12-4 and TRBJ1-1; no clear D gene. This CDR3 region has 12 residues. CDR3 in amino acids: CASSSPNSEAFF. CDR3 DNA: TGTGCCAGCAGTTCCCCGAACTCTGAAGCTTTCTTT.

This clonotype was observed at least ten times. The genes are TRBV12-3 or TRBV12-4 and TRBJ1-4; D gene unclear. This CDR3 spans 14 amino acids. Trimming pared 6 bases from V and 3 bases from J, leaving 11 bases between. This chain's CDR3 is CASRGLSANEKLFF. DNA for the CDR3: TGTGCCAGCAGAGGGCTCTCAGCTAATGAAAAACTGTTTTTT.

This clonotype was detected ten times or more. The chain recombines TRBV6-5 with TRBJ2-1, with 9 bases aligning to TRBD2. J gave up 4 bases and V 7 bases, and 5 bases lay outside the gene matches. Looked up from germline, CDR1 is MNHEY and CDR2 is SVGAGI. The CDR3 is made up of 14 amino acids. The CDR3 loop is CASNSGSWYNEQFF. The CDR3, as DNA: TGTGCCAGCAATAGCGGGAGTTGGTACAATGAGCAGTTCTTC.

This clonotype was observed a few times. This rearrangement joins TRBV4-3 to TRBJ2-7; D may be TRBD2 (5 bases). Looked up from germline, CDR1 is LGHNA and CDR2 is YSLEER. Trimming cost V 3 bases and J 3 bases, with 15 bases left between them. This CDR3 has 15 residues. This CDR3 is CASSHSAGDYYEQYF. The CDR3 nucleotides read TGCGCCAGCAGCCATTCGGCAGGAGACTACTACGAGCAGTACTTC.

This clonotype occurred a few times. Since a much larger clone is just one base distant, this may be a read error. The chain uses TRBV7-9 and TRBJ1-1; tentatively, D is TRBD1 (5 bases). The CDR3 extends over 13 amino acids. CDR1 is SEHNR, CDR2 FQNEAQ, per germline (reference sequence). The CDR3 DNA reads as TGTGCCAGCAGCTCCCGGGGGAACACTGAAGTTTTCTTT. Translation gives CASSSRGNTEVFF.

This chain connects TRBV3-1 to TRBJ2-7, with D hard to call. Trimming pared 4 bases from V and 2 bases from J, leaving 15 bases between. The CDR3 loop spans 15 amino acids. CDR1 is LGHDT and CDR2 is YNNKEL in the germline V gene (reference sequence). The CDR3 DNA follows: TGTGCCAGCAGCCCGAGGACCCTAATTACCTACGAGCAGTACTTC. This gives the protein CASSPRTLITYEQYF.

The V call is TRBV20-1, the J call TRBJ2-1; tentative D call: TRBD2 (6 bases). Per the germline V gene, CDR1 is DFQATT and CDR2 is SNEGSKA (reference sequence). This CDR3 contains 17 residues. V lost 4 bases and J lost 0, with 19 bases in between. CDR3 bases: TGCAGTGCTAATCGGAAGCGGGCGTGGTGCTCCTACAATGAGCAGTTCTTC. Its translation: CSANRKRAWCSYNEQFF.

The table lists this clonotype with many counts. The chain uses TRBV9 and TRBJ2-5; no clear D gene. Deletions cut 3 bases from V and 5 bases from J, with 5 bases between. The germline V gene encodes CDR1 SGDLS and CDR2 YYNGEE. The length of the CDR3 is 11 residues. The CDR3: CASSARETQYF. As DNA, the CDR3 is TGTGCCAGCAGCGCCCGGGAGACCCAGTACTTC.

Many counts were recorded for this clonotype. CDR3 sequence: CAWSEWGKLFF. DNA of the CDR3: TGTGCCTGGAGTGAATGGGGTAAACTGTTTTTT. This rearrangement joins TRBV30 to TRBJ1-4; D uncertain. The CDR3 consists of 11 residues. Trimming removed 1 base from V and 11 bases from J, with 8 bases in between. CDR1 GTSNPN and CDR2 SVGIG come from the germline V gene (reference sequence).

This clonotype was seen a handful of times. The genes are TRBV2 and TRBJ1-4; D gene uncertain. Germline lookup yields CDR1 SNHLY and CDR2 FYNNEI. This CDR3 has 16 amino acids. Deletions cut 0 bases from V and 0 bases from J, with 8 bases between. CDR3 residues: CASSEASGATNEKLFF. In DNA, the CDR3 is TGTGCCAGCAGTGAAGCCTCCGGGGCAACTAATGAAAAACTGTTTTTT.

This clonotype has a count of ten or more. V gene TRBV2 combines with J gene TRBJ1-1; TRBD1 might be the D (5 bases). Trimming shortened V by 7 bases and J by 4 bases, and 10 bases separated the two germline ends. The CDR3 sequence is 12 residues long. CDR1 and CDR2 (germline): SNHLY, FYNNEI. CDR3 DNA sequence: TGTGCCAGCATGGTGGGGGGCACTGAAGCTTTCTTT. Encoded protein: CASMVGGTEAFF.

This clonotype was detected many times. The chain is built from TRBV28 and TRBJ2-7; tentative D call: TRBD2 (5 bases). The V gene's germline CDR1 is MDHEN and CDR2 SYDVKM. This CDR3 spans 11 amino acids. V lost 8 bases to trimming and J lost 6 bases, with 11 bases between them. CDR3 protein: CASQRWVEQYF. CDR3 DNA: TGTGCCAGCCAGCGGTGGGTCGAGCAGTACTTC. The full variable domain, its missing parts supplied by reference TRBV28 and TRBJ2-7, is DVKVTQSSRYLVKRTGEKVFLECVQDMDHENMFWYRQDPGLGLRLIYFSYDVKMKEKGDIPEGYSVSREKKERFSLILESASTNQTSMYLCASQRWVEQYFGPGTRLTVT.

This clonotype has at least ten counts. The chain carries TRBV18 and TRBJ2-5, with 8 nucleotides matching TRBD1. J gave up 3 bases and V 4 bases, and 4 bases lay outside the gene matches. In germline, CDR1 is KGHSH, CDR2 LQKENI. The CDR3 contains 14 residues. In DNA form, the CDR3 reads TGTGCCAGCTCACGAACGGGACAGGAAGAGACCCAGTACTTC. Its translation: CASSRTGQEETQYF.

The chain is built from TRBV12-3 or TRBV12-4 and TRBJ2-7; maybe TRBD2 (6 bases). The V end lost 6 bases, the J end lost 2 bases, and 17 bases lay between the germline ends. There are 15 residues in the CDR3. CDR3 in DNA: TGTGCCAGCAGCTCTGGGGGACTGTTCACCTACGAGCAGTACTTC. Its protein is CASSSGGLFTYEQYF.